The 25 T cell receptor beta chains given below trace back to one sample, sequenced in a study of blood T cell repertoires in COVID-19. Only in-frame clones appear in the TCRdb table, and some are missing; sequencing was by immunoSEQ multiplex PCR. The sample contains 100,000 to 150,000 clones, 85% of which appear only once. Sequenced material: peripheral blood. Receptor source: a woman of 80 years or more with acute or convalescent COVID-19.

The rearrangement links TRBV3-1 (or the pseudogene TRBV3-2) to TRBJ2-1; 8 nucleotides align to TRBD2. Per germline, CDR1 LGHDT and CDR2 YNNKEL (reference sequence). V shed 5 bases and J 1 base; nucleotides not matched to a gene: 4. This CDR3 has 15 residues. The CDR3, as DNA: TGTGCCAGCAGCTACCAGCGGGGGTCCTACAATGAGCAGTTCTTC. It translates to CASSYQRGSYNEQFF.

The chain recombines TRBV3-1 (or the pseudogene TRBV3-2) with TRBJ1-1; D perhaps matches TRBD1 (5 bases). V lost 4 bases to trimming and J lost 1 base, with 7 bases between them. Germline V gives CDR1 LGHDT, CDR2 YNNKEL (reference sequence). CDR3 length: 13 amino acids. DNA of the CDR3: TGTGCCAGCAGCCTAGGGGCGAACACTGAAGCTTTCTTT. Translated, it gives CASSLGANTEAFF.

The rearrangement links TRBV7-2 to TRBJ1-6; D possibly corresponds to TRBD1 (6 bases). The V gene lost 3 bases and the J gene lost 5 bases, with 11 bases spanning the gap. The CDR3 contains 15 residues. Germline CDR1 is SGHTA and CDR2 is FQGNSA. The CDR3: CASSFTGMDNSPLHF. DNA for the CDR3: TGTGCCAGCAGCTTTACAGGGATGGATAATTCACCCCTCCACTTT. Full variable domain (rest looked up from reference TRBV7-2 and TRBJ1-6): GAGVSQSPSNKVTEKGKDVELRCDPISGHTALYWYRQSLGQGLEFLIYFQGNSAPDKSGLPSDRFSAERTGGSVSTLTIQRTQQEDSAVYLCASSFTGMDNSPLHFGNGTRLTVT.

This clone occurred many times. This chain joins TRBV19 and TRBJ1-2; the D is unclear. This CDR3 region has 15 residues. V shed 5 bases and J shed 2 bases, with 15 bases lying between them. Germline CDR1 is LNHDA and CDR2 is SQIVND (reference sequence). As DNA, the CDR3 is TGTGCCAGTAGTCCGACACAAGGATTCAACTATGGCTACACCTTC. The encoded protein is CASSPTQGFNYGYTF. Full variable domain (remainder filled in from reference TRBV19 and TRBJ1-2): DGGITQSPKYLFRKEGQNVTLSCEQNLNHDAMYWYRQDPGQGLRLIYYSQIVNDFQKGDIAEGYSVSREKKESFPLTVTSAQKNPTAFYLCASSPTQGFNYGYTFGSGTRLTVV.

The CDR3 is CASSPSPGTGDGYTF. CDR3 bases: TGCGCCAGCAGCCCCTCTCCTGGGACAGGGGATGGCTACACCTTC. This sequence joins TRBV4-3 and TRBJ1-2, with 10 nucleotides matching TRBD1. Germline assignment: CDR1 LGHNA and CDR2 YSLEER. The CDR3 has 15 residues. The V gene end was trimmed by 4 bases and the J gene end by 6 bases; junction bases not matched to a gene: 8.

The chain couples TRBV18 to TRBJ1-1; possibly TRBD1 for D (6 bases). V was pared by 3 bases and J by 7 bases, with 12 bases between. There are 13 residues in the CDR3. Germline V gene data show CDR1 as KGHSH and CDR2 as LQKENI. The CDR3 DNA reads TGTGCCAGCTCACCCCACTCGGACAGTGAAGCTTTCTTT. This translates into CASSPHSDSEAFF.

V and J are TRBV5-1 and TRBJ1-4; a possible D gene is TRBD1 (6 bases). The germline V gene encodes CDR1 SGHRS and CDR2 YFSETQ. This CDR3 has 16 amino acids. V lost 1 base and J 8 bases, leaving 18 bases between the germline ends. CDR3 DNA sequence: TGCGCCAGCAGCTTGAATCCCCGGGGGGCTGGGGAAAAACTGTTTTTT. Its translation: CASSLNPRGAGEKLFF. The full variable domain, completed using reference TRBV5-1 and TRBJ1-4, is KAGVTQTPRYLIKTRGQQVTLSCSPISGHRSVSWYQQTPGQGLQFLFEYFSETQRNKGNFPGRFSGRQFSNSRSEMNVSTLELGDSALYLCASSLNPRGAGEKLFFGSGTQLSVL.

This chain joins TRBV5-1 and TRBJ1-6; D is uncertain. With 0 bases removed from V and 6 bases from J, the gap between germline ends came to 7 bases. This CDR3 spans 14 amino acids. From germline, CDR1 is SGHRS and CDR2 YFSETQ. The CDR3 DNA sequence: TGCGCCAGCAGCTTGGCTAGCAGTAATTCACCCCTCCACTTT. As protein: CASSLASSNSPLHF.

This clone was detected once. The chain's CDR3 is CASSSTLPGQYLNYGYTF. The CDR3 DNA sequence: TGCGCCAGCAGTTCCACCCTCCCGGGACAGTACCTTAACTATGGCTACACCTTC. The chain joins TRBV5-1 to TRBJ1-2; 7 bases align to TRBD1. The ends lost 5 bases at V and 1 base at J; junction bases unmatched: 17. CDR1 is SGHRS and CDR2 is YFSETQ in the germline V gene. This CDR3 comprises 18 residues.

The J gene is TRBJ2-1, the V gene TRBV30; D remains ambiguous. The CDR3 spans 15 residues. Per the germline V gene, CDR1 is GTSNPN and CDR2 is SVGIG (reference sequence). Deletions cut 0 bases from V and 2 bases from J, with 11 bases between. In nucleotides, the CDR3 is TGTGCCTGGAGTGTAAGGCAGGCGACCTACAATGAGCAGTTCTTC. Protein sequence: CAWSVRQATYNEQFF.

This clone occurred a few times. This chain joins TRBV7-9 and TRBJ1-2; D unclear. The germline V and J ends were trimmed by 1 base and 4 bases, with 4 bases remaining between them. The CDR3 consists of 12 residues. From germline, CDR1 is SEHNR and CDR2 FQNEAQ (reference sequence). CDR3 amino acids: CASSLDSYGYTF. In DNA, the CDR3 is TGTGCCAGCAGCTTAGACAGCTATGGCTACACCTTC.

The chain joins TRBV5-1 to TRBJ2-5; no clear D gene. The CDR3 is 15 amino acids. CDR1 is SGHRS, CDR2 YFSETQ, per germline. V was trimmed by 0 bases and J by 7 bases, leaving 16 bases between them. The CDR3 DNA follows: TGCGCCAGCAGCTTGGCCGGAGAAAGCCTGGGGACCCAGTACTTC. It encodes CASSLAGESLGTQYF.

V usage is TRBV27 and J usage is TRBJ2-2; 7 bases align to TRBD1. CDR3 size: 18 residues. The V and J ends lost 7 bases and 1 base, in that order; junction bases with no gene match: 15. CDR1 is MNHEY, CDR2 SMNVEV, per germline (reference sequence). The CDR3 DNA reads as TGTGCCAGCATCCAAAACTTCCGGGACAGAAAGAACACCGGGGAGCTGTTTTTT. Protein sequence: CASIQNFRDRKNTGELFF.

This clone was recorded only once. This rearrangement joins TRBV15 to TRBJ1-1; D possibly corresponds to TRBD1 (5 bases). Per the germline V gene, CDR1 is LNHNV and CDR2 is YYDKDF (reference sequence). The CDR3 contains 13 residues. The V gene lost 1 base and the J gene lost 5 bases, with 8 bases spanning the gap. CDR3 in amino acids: CATSRVRGTEAFF. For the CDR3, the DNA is TGTGCCACCAGCAGAGTTCGGGGGACTGAAGCTTTCTTT.

The CDR3 protein is CASRLDSYFGNQPQHF. CDR3 coding DNA: TGTGCCAGCAGATTAGACAGCTACTTTGGCAATCAGCCCCAGCATTTT. This sequence joins TRBV6-4 and TRBJ1-5; a weak D match, TRBD1 (5 bases). The CDR3 consists of 16 residues. From germline, CDR1 is MRHNA and CDR2 SNTAGT. The V gene lost 6 bases and the J gene lost 2 bases, with 17 bases spanning the gap.

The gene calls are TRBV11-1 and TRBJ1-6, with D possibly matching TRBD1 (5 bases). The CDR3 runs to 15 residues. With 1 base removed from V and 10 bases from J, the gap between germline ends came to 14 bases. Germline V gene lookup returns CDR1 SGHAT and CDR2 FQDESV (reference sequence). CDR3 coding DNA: TGTGCCAGCAGCTTAGACATTGGGAGGGGATCACCCCTCCACTTT. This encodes CASSLDIGRGSPLHF.

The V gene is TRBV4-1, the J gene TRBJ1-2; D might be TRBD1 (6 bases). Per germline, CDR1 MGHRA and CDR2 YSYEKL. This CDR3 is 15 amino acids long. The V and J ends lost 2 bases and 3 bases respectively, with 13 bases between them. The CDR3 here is CASSQTPGQDYGYTF. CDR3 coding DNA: TGCGCCAGCAGCCAAACCCCGGGACAAGACTATGGCTACACCTTC.

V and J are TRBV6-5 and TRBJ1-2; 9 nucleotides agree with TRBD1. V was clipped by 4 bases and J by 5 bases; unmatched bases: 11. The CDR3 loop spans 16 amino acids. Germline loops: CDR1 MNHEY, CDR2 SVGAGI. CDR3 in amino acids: CASSSPIRDRVYGYTF. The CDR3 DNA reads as TGTGCCAGCAGTTCCCCAATCCGGGACAGGGTTTATGGCTACACCTTC.

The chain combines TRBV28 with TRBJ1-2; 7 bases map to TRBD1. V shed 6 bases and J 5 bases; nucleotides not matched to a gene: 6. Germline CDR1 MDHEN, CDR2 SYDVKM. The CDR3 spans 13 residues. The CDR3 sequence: CASRRGGMYGYTF. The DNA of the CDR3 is TGTGCCAGCAGACGAGGGGGCATGTATGGCTACACCTTC.

CDR3 nucleotides: TGTGCCACCAGCAGGTTGGCCGGGACTAGCGGTGGTGAGCAGTTCTTC. Amino acids: CATSRLAGTSGGEQFF. The chain combines TRBV15 with TRBJ2-1; 11 bases align to TRBD2. The trim removed 3 bases at V and 9 bases at J, leaving 10 bases unmatched. The CDR3 extends over 16 amino acids. In germline, CDR1 is LNHNV, CDR2 YYDKDF (reference sequence).

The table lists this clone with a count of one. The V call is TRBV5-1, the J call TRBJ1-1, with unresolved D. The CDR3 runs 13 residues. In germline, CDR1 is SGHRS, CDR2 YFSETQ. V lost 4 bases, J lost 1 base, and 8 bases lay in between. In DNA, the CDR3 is TGCGCCAGCAGCCTCACACGGAACACTGAAGCTTTCTTT. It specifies CASSLTRNTEAFF.

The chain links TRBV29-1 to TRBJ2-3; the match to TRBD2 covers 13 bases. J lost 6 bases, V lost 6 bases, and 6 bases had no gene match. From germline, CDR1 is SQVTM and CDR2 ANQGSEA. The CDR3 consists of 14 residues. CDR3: CSVRLAGGEDTQYF. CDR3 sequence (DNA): TGCAGCGTGAGACTAGCGGGGGGTGAGGATACGCAGTATTTT.

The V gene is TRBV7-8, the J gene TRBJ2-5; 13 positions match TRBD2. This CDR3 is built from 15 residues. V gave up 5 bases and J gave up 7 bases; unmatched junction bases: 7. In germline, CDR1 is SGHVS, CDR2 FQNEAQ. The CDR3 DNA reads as TGTGCCAGCAGCCTACTAGCGGGGGGGCTGGGGACCCAGTACTTC. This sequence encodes CASSLLAGGLGTQYF.

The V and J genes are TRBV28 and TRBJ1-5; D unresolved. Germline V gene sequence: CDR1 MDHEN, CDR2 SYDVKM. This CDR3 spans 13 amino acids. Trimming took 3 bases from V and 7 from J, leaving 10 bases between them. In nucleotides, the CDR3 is TGTGCCAGCAGTTTTGGTACACGACAGCCCCAGCATTTT. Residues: CASSFGTRQPQHF.

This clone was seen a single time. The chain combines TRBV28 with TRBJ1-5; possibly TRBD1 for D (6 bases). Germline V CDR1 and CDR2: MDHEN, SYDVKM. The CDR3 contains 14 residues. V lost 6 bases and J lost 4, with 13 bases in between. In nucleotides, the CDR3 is TGTGCCAGCAGACGAGGGGGTCCTAATCAGCCCCAGCATTTT. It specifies CASRRGGPNQPQHF.